This T cell receptor beta chain emerged from a study of OX40 agonist ivuxolimab in advanced cancers. For the study at large: With ivuxolimab, an agonistic anti-OX40 (CD134) antibody, patients were treated.

Clones were read by immunoSEQ multiplex PCR, and TCRdb kept only the in-frame ones, dropping some. This table has about 46,000 clones, around nine tenths appearing once. The length of the CDR3 is 15 residues. CDR1 and CDR2 from the germline V gene are ENHRY and SYGVKD. The trim removed 3 bases at V and 3 bases at J, leaving 8 bases unmatched. This clone is a singleton in its sample. The chain links TRBV10-3 to TRBJ2-7; 7 bases agree with TRBD1. The sequence derives from an adult with an advanced solid tumor such as melanoma, head and neck, liver or kidney cancer. This material consisted of CD4+ or CD8+ T cells sorted from blood, taken in a trial of the OX40 agonist ivuxolimab. This chain's CDR3 is CAISEGNRGLYEQYF. The CDR3 nucleotides are TGTGCCATCAGTGAAGGGAACAGGGGTCTCTACGAGCAGTACTTC.